The 19 T cell receptor beta chains below were found in one sample sequenced in a study of blood T cell repertoires in COVID-19. Profiling relied on immunoSEQ multiplex PCR, and the TCRdb table lists in-frame clones only, not all of them. The sample includes approximately 220,000 clones, around 80% seen only once; the top ten take 7% to 10%. The sequenced sample consisted of peripheral blood. The receptor set was obtained from a woman between 50 and 59 years old with acute or convalescent COVID-19.

The genes are TRBV24-1 and TRBJ1-2; 8 bases map to TRBD1. The CDR3 spans 15 residues. Germline V gene lookup returns CDR1 KGHDR and CDR2 SFDVKD. V lost 3 bases, J lost 7 bases, and 9 bases stayed unmatched. The CDR3: CATSDIRQGRSGYTF. CDR3 in DNA: TGTGCCACCAGTGATATACGACAGGGGCGTAGTGGCTACACCTTC.

This clone came up once. The J gene is TRBJ2-7, the V gene TRBV14; no clear D gene. Deletions cut 4 bases from V and 2 bases from J, with 12 bases between. CDR3 length: 14 residues. CDR1 SGHDN and CDR2 FVKESK come from the germline V gene. CDR3 coding DNA: TGTGCCAGCAGCCGACCCCGGGTGCCCTACGAGCAGTACTTC. This encodes CASSRPRVPYEQYF.

J is TRBJ2-3 and V is TRBV5-4, with a tentative D call TRBD2 (5 bases). The CDR3 consists of 13 residues. V lost 4 bases to trimming and J lost 5 bases, with 11 bases between them. Germline V lookup: CDR1 SGHNT, CDR2 YYREEE (reference sequence). Written as DNA, the CDR3 is TGTGCCAGCAGCGCCCGGGAAAGAGATACGCAGTATTTT. Its translation: CASSARERDTQYF.

V and J are TRBV3-1 (or the pseudogene TRBV3-2) and TRBJ1-2; D unclear. Germline V gives CDR1 LGHDT, CDR2 YNNKEL (reference sequence). Trimming left V 0 bases short and J 4 bases short, with 9 bases between. CDR3 length: 14 amino acids. In nucleotides, the CDR3 is TGTGCCAGCAGCCAAGATCTGGGGAGCTATGGCTACACCTTC. Its protein product is CASSQDLGSYGYTF.

J is TRBJ1-4 and V is TRBV6-5; maybe TRBD1 (6 bases). Trimming cost V 6 bases and J 8 bases, with 16 bases left between them. The CDR3 runs to 14 residues. Germline V gene lookup returns CDR1 MNHEY and CDR2 SVGAGI. The chain's CDR3 is CASSPLQGIEKLFF. CDR3 bases: TGTGCCAGCAGCCCCCTACAGGGTATCGAAAAACTGTTTTTT.

V gene TRBV18 combines with J gene TRBJ1-1, with 9 bases matching TRBD1. Germline CDR1 and CDR2: KGHSH and LQKENI. J lost 5 bases, V lost 2 bases, and 6 bases had no gene match. The CDR3 spans 15 residues. CDR3 region: CASSPMGQGGTEAFF. The CDR3 DNA sequence: TGTGCCAGCTCACCAATGGGACAGGGCGGTACTGAAGCTTTCTTT.

The rearrangement joins TRBV19 to TRBJ2-7; possibly TRBD1 for D (5 bases). The CDR3 sequence is 13 residues long. V lost 3 bases and J lost 4, with 10 bases in between. Germline CDR1 LNHDA, CDR2 SQIVND (reference sequence). The CDR3 DNA sequence: TGTGCCAGTAGTATCCAGGGAAGATACGAGCAGTACTTC. Translating gives CASSIQGRYEQYF.

The DNA of the CDR3 is TGTGCTAGTGGCCCAGGGGATTCGGAGACCCAGTACTTC. It is translated as CASGPGDSETQYF. The chain is built from TRBV12-5 and TRBJ2-5, with D perhaps matching TRBD1 (6 bases). The V end was cut by 6 bases, the J end by 5 bases, with 13 bases between. Germline V gene lookup returns CDR1 LGHNT and CDR2 FRNRAP. This CDR3 comprises 13 residues.

The V gene is TRBV10-2, the J gene TRBJ2-3; D remains ambiguous. Trimming cost V 6 bases and J 2 bases, with 3 bases left between them. CDR1 is WSHSY and CDR2 is SAAADI in the germline V gene. This CDR3 region has 11 residues. The CDR3 coding sequence is TGCGCCAGCAGGTACACAGATACGCAGTATTTT. Translating gives CASRYTDTQYF.

The chain carries TRBV28 and TRBJ2-2; the D gene is possibly TRBD2 (5 bases). V lost 7 bases, J lost 8 bases, and 11 bases lay in between. This CDR3 has 12 residues. The V gene's germline CDR1 is MDHEN and CDR2 SYDVKM. The CDR3 spells CASTTGRGELFF. CDR3 bases: TGTGCCAGCACAACGGGAAGAGGGGAGCTGTTTTTT.

The rearrangement links TRBV12-3 or TRBV12-4 to TRBJ1-2; TRBD1 might be the D (5 bases). Trimming took off 5 bases at V and 4 bases at J, with 11 bases between the two ends. The CDR3 has 13 amino acids. The CDR3 region has the DNA TGTGCCAGCAGTGGGGGGGTTAGCTATGGCTACACCTTC. Translating gives CASSGGVSYGYTF.

A few counts support this clone. This chain connects TRBV3-1 (or the pseudogene TRBV3-2) to TRBJ1-2; TRBD1 matches 10 bases. In germline, CDR1 is LGHDT, CDR2 YNNKEL (reference sequence). The V and J ends lost 4 bases and 5 bases, in that order; junction bases with no gene match: 7. This CDR3 has 15 residues. The CDR3 protein is CASSPSGDRGYGYTF. DNA for the CDR3: TGTGCCAGCAGCCCCTCCGGGGACAGGGGATATGGCTACACCTTC.

The chain combines TRBV4-2 with TRBJ1-1, with 10 bases identical to TRBD1. The germline gives CDR1 LGHNA, CDR2 YNFKEQ. V lost 2 bases and J lost 4; bases outside the gene matches: 10. The CDR3 is 17 amino acids. The CDR3: CASSQLYTGTGVTEAFF. CDR3 bases: TGTGCCAGCAGCCAACTTTATACCGGGACAGGGGTCACTGAAGCTTTCTTT.

This clone has more than one count but fewer than ten. The V gene is TRBV9, the J gene TRBJ1-2; possibly TRBD1 for D (5 bases). Deletions cut 0 bases from V and 8 bases from J, with 14 bases between. This CDR3 is 14 amino acids long. Per the germline V gene, CDR1 is SGDLS and CDR2 is YYNGEE. CDR3 DNA sequence: TGTGCCAGCAGCGTAGACGGCAGGGCTGGCGGCTACACCTTC. Amino acid sequence: CASSVDGRAGGYTF.

This chain joins TRBV19 and TRBJ1-2; D possibly corresponds to TRBD1 (5 bases). The CDR3 is made up of 15 amino acids. Germline CDR1 reads LNHDA; CDR2 reads SQIVND (reference sequence). Trimming took off 7 bases at V and 2 bases at J, with 17 bases between the two ends. The CDR3 DNA reads TGTGCCAGTATCCCCGGCGGGGGTTCGAACTATGGCTACACCTTC. It yields the protein CASIPGGGSNYGYTF.

This clone was picked up one time. This sequence joins TRBV6-2 or TRBV6-3 and TRBJ2-5; 7 positions agree with TRBD2. Per the germline V gene, CDR1 is MNHEY and CDR2 is SVGEGT. After removal of 5 bases from V and 2 bases from J, the junction contained 11 bases not matched to a gene. This CDR3 comprises 16 residues. This CDR3 reads CASSRIAGWGQETQYF. CDR3 nucleotide sequence: TGTGCCAGCAGTCGGATAGCGGGTTGGGGGCAAGAGACCCAGTACTTC.

The CDR3 DNA reads as TGTGCCAGCAGCTTAGAAGGACAGGCGATTTCACCCCTCCACTTT. This sequence encodes CASSLEGQAISPLHF. J is TRBJ1-6 and V is TRBV7-2, with 7 bases lining up with TRBD1. Germline V gene data show CDR1 as SGHTA and CDR2 as FQGNSA. The CDR3 runs 15 residues. V dropped 1 base and J dropped 9; count of bases not matched to a gene: 6.

This sequence joins TRBV12-3 or TRBV12-4 and TRBJ1-4; D not resolved. Trimming stripped 5 bases from V and 10 bases from J, with 11 bases between. The CDR3 covers 12 residues. The CDR3: CASSERTGKLFF. The CDR3 bases are TGTGCCAGCAGTGAGCGGACGGGAAAACTGTTTTTT.

The gene calls are TRBV6-1 and TRBJ2-3, with no clear D. Trimming took 2 bases from V and 0 from J, leaving 9 bases between them. The CDR3 is 15 residues long. Germline assignment: CDR1 MNHNS and CDR2 SASEGT. In DNA, the CDR3 is TGTGCCAGCAGTGAATGGCCTGGCAGCACAGATACGCAGTATTTT. Amino acids: CASSEWPGSTDTQYF.